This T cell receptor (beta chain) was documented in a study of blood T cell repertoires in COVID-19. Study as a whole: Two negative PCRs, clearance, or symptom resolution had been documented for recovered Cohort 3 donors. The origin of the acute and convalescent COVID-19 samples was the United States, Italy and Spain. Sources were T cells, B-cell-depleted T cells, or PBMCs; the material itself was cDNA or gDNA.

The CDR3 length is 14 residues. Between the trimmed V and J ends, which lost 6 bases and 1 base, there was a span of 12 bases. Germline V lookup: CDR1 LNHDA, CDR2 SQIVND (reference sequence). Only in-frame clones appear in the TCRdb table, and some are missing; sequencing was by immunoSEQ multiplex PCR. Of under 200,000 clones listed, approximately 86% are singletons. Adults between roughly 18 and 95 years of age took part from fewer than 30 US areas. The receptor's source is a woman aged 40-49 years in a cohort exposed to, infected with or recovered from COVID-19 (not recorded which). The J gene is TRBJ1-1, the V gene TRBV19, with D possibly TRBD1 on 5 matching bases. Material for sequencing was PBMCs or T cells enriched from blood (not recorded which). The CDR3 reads CASRVVGPNTEAFF. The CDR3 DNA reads TGTGCCAGTAGGGTGGTGGGGCCGAACACTGAAGCTTTCTTT.